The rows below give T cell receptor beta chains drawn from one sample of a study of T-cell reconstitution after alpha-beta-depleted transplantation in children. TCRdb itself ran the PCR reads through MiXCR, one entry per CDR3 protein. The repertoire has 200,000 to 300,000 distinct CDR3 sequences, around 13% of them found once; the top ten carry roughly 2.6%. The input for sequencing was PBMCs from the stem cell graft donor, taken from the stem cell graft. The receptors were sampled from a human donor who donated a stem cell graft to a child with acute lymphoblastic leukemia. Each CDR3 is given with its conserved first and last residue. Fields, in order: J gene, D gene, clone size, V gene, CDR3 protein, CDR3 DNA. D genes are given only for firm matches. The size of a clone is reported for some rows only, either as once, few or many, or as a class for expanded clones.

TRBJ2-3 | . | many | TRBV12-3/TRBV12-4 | CASTQSHTITDTQYF | TGTGCCAGCACCCAGAGCCACACGATCACAGATACGCAGTATTTT
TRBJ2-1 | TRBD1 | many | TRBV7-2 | CASSSPGQGIWEQFF | TGTGCCAGCAGCTCGCCGGGACAGGGAATATGGGAGCAGTTCTTC
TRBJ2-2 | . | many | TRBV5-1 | CASSLSGRDTGELFF | TGCGCCAGCAGCTTGAGCGGAAGGGACACCGGGGAGCTGTTTTTT
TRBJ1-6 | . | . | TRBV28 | CATFHRDLSSPLHF | TGTGCCACTTTCCACCGGGACCTAAGTTCACCCCTCCACTTT
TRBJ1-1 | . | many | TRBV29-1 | CSAHRSANTEAFF | TGCAGCGCTCACAGGTCCGCGAACACTGAAGCTTTCTTT
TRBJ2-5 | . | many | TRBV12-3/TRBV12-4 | CASSWPGGAYQETQYF | TGTGCCAGCAGTTGGCCGGGGGGCGCGTACCAAGAGACCCAGTACTTC
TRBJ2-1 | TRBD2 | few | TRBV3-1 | CASSASGGYSYNEQFF | TGTGCCAGCAGCGCCAGCGGGGGGTACTCCTACAATGAGCAGTTCTTC
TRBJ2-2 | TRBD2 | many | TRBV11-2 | CASSLALAGTGELFF | TGTGCCAGCAGCTTAGCACTAGCGGGCACCGGGGAGCTGTTTTTT
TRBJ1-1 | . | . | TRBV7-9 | CASSLITGRPTEAFF | TGTGCCAGCAGCCTCATTACAGGGAGACCCACTGAAGCTTTCTTT
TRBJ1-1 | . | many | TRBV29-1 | CSTGTEAFF | TGCAGTACAGGGACTGAAGCTTTCTTT
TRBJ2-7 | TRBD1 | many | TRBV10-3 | CAISESRGTGDYEQYF | TGTGCCATCAGTGAGTCCAGGGGGACAGGGGACTACGAGCAGTACTTC
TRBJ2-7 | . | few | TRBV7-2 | CASSWGSAEQYF | TGTGCCAGCAGCTGGGGGTCAGCCGAGCAGTACTTC
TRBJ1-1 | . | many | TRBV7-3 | CASSLEIGYTEAFF | TGTGCCAGCAGCTTAGAAATCGGGTATACTGAAGCTTTCTTT
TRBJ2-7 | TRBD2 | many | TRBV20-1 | CSARPPDGGGAFEQYF | TGCAGTGCTAGACCTCCGGATGGCGGGGGGGCCTTCGAGCAGTACTTC
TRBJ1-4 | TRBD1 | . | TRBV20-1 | CSASDRGLATNEKLFF | TGCAGTGCGTCCGACAGGGGGCTTGCGACTAATGAAAAACTGTTTTTT
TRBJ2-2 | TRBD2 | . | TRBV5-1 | CASSPMAGGGALGELFF | TGCGCCAGCAGCCCGATGGCCGGCGGGGGGGCTCTCGGGGAGCTGTTTTTT
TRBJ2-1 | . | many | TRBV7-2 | CASSTPREQFF | TGTGCCAGCAGCACCCCCAGGGAGCAGTTCTTC
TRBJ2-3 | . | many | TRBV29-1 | CSVAEGPTDTQYF | TGCAGCGTGGCCGAGGGCCCCACAGATACGCAGTATTTT
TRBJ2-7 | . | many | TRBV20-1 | CSARRREHLGYEQYF | TGCAGTGCTAGACGGAGGGAACACCTCGGCTACGAGCAGTACTTC
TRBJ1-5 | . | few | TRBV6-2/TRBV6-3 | CASSSKEGQAYQPQHF | TGTGCCAGCAGTTCGAAGGAGGGGCAGGCGTATCAGCCCCAGCATTTT
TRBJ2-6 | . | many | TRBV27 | CASRTHPGANVLTF | TGTGCCAGCAGGACTCACCCTGGGGCCAACGTCCTGACTTTC
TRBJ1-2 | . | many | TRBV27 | CASTPSGRRQGNGYTF | TGTGCCAGCACTCCGTCGGGACGCCGCCAGGGGAATGGCTACACCTTC
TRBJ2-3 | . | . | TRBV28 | CASSSLVLTDTQYF | TGTGCCAGCAGTTCCCTAGTCTTAACAGATACGCAGTATTTT
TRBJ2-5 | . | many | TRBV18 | CASSPTGRETQYF | TGTGCCAGCTCACCGACAGGGAGGGAGACCCAGTACTTC
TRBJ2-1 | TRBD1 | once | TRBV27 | CASGEGGFYNEQFF | TGTGCCAGTGGGGAAGGGGGCTTCTACAATGAGCAGTTCTTC
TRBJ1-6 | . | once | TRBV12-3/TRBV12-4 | CASSLGTEHSPLHF | TGTGCCAGCAGTTTAGGGACAGAGCATTCACCCCTCCACTTT
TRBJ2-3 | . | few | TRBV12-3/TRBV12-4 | CASSFDARITDTQYF | TGTGCCAGCAGTTTCGATGCCAGGATCACAGATACGCAGTATTTT
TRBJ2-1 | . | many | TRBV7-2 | CASSFDIGRNEQFF | TGTGCCAGCAGCTTTGATATAGGACGCAATGAGCAGTTCTTC
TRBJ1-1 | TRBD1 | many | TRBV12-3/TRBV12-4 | CASRWTGMNTEAFF | TGTGCCAGCAGGTGGACAGGGATGAACACTGAAGCTTTCTTT
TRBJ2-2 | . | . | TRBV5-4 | CASLKTGTDTGELFF | TGTGCCAGCCTTAAGACAGGAACGGACACCGGGGAGCTGTTTTTT
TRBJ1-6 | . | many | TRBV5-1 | CASSLAGYSPLHF | TGCGCCAGCAGCTTGGCCGGTTATTCACCCCTCCACTTT
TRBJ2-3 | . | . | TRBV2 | CASRWAGGGTDTQYF | TGTGCCAGCAGATGGGCAGGGGGAGGGACAGATACGCAGTATTTT
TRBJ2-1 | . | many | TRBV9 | CASSVATGLVRGEQFF | TGTGCCAGCAGCGTAGCTACGGGCCTGGTGCGGGGTGAGCAGTTCTTC
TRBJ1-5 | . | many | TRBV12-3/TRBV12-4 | CASRAGGNQPQHF | TGTGCCAGCAGGGCCGGGGGGAATCAGCCCCAGCATTTT
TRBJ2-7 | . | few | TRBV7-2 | CASKPPGRGYEQYF | TGTGCCAGCAAACCACCGGGACGCGGCTACGAGCAGTACTTC
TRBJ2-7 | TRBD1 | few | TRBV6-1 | CASSLRQGVSYEQYF | TGTGCCAGCAGTCTCCGACAGGGGGTATCCTACGAGCAGTACTTC
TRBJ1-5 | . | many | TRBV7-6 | CASSLGRYQPQHF | TGTGCCAGCAGCTTAGGCAGGTACCAGCCCCAGCATTTT
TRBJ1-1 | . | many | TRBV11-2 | CASSPNRQHEAFF | TGTGCCAGCAGCCCCAACCGGCAACATGAAGCTTTCTTT
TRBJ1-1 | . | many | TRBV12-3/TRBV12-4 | CASSLRGNAEAFF | TGTGCCAGCAGTTTAAGGGGGAATGCTGAAGCTTTCTTT
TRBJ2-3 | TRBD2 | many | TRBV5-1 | CASRDWGGTDTQYF | TGCGCCAGCAGGGACTGGGGGGGAACAGATACGCAGTATTTT
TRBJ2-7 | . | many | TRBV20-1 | CSARDPGGTYEQYF | TGCAGTGCTAGAGACCCTGGGGGTACCTACGAGCAGTACTTC
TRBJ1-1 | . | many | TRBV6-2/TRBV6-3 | CASSYSVNTEAFF | TGTGCCAGCAGTTATTCGGTGAACACTGAAGCTTTCTTT
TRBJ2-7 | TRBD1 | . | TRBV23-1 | CASSLGTGKEGIYEQYF | TGCGCCAGCAGCCTCGGGACAGGGAAGGAGGGGATCTACGAGCAGTACTTC
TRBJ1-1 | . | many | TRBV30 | CAWSLGTNTEAFF | TGTGCCTGGAGCCTAGGGACGAACACTGAAGCTTTCTTT
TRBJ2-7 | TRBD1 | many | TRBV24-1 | CATKGQGANEQYF | TGTGCCACCAAGGGACAGGGGGCCAACGAGCAGTACTTC
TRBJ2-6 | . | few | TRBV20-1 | CSARRGSSGANVLTF | TGCAGTGCTAGGCGGGGTAGCTCTGGGGCCAACGTCCTGACTTTC
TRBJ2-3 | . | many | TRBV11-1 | CASSLSGTDYLSSTDTQYF | TGTGCCAGCAGCTTATCCGGGACTGATTACCTTTCTAGCACAGATACGCAGTATTTT
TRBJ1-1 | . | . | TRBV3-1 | CASSQGPWRTSEAFF | TGTGCCAGCAGCCAAGGGCCATGGCGAACTTCTGAAGCTTTCTTT
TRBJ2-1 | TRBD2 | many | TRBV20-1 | CSGGLAGEGNEQFF | TGCAGCGGTGGGCTAGCGGGAGAAGGCAATGAGCAGTTCTTC
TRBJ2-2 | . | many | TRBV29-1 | CSVQQGVPGELFF | TGCAGCGTCCAACAGGGAGTCCCCGGGGAGCTGTTTTTT
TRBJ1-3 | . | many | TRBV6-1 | CASHGGAFGNTIYF | TGTGCCAGCCATGGGGGGGCGTTTGGAAACACCATATATTTT
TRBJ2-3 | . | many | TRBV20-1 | CSASHTDTQYF | TGCAGTGCTTCCCACACAGATACGCAGTATTTT